This note documents a single T cell receptor (beta chain) sequence. Reverse transcription of roughly 0.5 to 1 ug RNA was carried out with random hexamers. TCRdb used MiXCR to reprocess the immunoSEQ multiplex PCR reads, holding one entry per CDR3 protein. The table lists 150,000 or so distinct CDR3 sequences, about 91% of them singletons. This specimen belongs to a study of CD8 T cells in Susac syndrome. Germline CDR1 MNHNS, CDR2 SASEGT. The germline V and J ends were trimmed by 3 bases and 3 bases, with 15 bases remaining between them. The CDR3 totals 15 residues. TEMRA cells were FACS-enriched, and CD8+ and CD4+ T cells were isolated negatively.

Input material: CD4+ T cells from PBMCs. This sequence joins TRBV6-1 and TRBJ2-7; D is perhaps TRBD1 or TRBD2 (5 bases each). This clonotype was sampled from a human donor in good health. The CDR3, as DNA: TGTGCCAGCAGTGAGGGCCCCGGGACCCACTACGAGCAGTACTTC. Translation: CASSEGPGTHYEQYF.